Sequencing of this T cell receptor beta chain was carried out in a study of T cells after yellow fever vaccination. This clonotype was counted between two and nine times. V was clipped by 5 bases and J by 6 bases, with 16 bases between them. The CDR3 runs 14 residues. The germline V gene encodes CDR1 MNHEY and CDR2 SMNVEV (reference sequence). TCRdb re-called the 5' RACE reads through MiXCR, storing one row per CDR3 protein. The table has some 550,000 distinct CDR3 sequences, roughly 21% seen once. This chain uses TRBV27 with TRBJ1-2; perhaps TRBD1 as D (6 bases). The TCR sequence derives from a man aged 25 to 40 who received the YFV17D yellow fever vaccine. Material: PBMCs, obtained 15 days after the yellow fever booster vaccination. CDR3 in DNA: TGTGCCAGCAGTCCCCTAGGGGGGTCGGATGGCTACACCTTC. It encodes CASSPLGGSDGYTF.